This is a list of T cell receptor beta chains from one sample in a study of shared clonotypes between healthy human individuals. The protocol was immunoSEQ multiplex PCR, while the TCRdb copy is restricted to in-frame clones and leaves out a portion. This table has 550,000 to 750,000 clones, 92% appearing once. The sequenced material came from naive CD8+ T cells sorted from blood. Every receptor here comes from a young man in good health. CDR3s include the opening cysteine and the closing phenylalanine or tryptophan. Fields, in order: clone size, D gene, V gene, J gene, CDR3 protein, CDR3 DNA. D genes are given only for firm matches. The listing skips clone size in some rows; elsewhere it reads once, few, many or a size class.

clone size: -; D gene: -; V gene: TRBV27; J gene: TRBJ2-2; CDR3 protein: CASSLHSNTGELFF; CDR3 DNA: TGTGCCAGCAGTTTACACAGCAACACCGGGGAGCTGTTTTTT
clone size: -; D gene: TRBD1; V gene: TRBV4-3; J gene: TRBJ2-7; CDR3 protein: CASSQGGTGGGGEQYF; CDR3 DNA: TGCGCCAGCAGCCAAGGCGGGACAGGGGGCGGCGGTGAGCAGTACTTC
clone size: -; D gene: TRBD2; V gene: TRBV7-3; J gene: TRBJ2-7; CDR3 protein: CASSLQAGGPYEQYF; CDR3 DNA: TGTGCCAGCAGCTTACAAGCGGGAGGGCCTTACGAGCAGTACTTC
clone size: -; D gene: TRBD2; V gene: TRBV2; J gene: TRBJ2-1; CDR3 protein: CASRSLSGPYNEQFF; CDR3 DNA: TGTGCCAGTAGGTCACTTAGCGGGCCCTACAATGAGCAGTTCTTC
clone size: -; D gene: -; V gene: TRBV4-1; J gene: TRBJ2-7; CDR3 protein: CASSRLPGPDHEQYF; CDR3 DNA: TGCGCCAGCAGCCGTCTACCGGGACCCGACCACGAGCAGTACTTC
clone size: once; D gene: -; V gene: TRBV29-1; J gene: TRBJ2-7; CDR3 protein: CSVEELNSSYEQYF; CDR3 DNA: TGCAGCGTTGAAGAACTCAACAGCTCCTACGAGCAGTACTTC
clone size: medium-sized; D gene: -; V gene: TRBV28; J gene: TRBJ2-7; CDR3 protein: CASVQGADYEQYF; CDR3 DNA: TGTGCCAGTGTCCAAGGTGCGGACTACGAGCAGTACTTC
clone size: -; D gene: TRBD2; V gene: TRBV4-3; J gene: TRBJ2-1; CDR3 protein: CASSPGLADFNEQFF; CDR3 DNA: TGCGCCAGCAGCCCGGGACTAGCGGACTTCAATGAGCAGTTCTTC
clone size: -; D gene: -; V gene: TRBV7-2; J gene: TRBJ2-2; CDR3 protein: CASSFGVPGELFF; CDR3 DNA: TGTGCCAGCAGCTTCGGTGTTCCCGGGGAGCTGTTTTTT
clone size: -; D gene: TRBD2; V gene: TRBV27; J gene: TRBJ2-7; CDR3 protein: CASSFTGLDYEQYF; CDR3 DNA: TGTGCCAGCAGTTTTACGGGACTAGACTACGAGCAGTACTTC
clone size: -; D gene: -; V gene: TRBV11-2; J gene: TRBJ2-1; CDR3 protein: CASSFRGIRVGEQFF; CDR3 DNA: TGTGCCAGCAGCTTCCGGGGGATTCGGGTTGGGGAGCAGTTCTTC
clone size: -; D gene: TRBD2; V gene: TRBV27; J gene: TRBJ2-1; CDR3 protein: CASSLVAGLAINEQFF; CDR3 DNA: TGTGCCAGCAGTTTAGTCGCGGGACTAGCAATCAATGAGCAGTTCTTC
clone size: -; D gene: -; V gene: TRBV7-9; J gene: TRBJ2-1; CDR3 protein: CASISESSYNEQFF; CDR3 DNA: TGTGCCAGCATTAGCGAGAGCTCCTACAATGAGCAGTTCTTC
clone size: -; D gene: -; V gene: TRBV7-9; J gene: TRBJ2-6; CDR3 protein: CASSAWRVSSGANVLTF; CDR3 DNA: TGTGCCAGCAGTGCTTGGAGGGTGAGCTCTGGGGCCAACGTCCTGACTTTC
clone size: -; D gene: -; V gene: TRBV18; J gene: TRBJ2-1; CDR3 protein: CASSPIGLEQFF; CDR3 DNA: TGTGCCAGCTCACCAATAGGCCTAGAGCAGTTCTTC
clone size: -; D gene: -; V gene: TRBV15; J gene: TRBJ2-7; CDR3 protein: CATSRDLSYEQYF; CDR3 DNA: TGTGCCACCAGCAGGGACTTGTCCTACGAGCAGTACTTC
clone size: -; D gene: TRBD2; V gene: TRBV13; J gene: TRBJ2-1; CDR3 protein: CASSLAQGLAVYNEQFF; CDR3 DNA: TGTGCCAGCAGCTTAGCCCAGGGACTAGCGGTTTACAATGAGCAGTTCTTC
clone size: -; D gene: TRBD2; V gene: TRBV9; J gene: TRBJ2-1; CDR3 protein: CASSSGKFDNEQFF; CDR3 DNA: TGTGCCAGCAGTAGCGGGAAATTTGACAATGAGCAGTTCTTC
clone size: -; D gene: TRBD2; V gene: TRBV7-9; J gene: TRBJ2-1; CDR3 protein: CASSPRASGRFGNEQFF; CDR3 DNA: TGTGCCAGTTCCCCGAGGGCTAGCGGGAGATTTGGGAATGAGCAGTTCTTC
clone size: once; D gene: TRBD1; V gene: TRBV27; J gene: TRBJ2-7; CDR3 protein: CASSSTGGFTRYEQYF; CDR3 DNA: TGTGCCAGCAGTTCCACAGGGGGCTTTACTCGGTACGAGCAGTACTTC
clone size: -; D gene: -; V gene: TRBV28; J gene: TRBJ1-1; CDR3 protein: CASSPSYWTVNTEAFF; CDR3 DNA: TGTGCCAGCAGTCCCTCCTACTGGACAGTGAACACTGAAGCTTTCTTT
clone size: -; D gene: TRBD2; V gene: TRBV4-3; J gene: TRBJ2-7; CDR3 protein: CASSQAPGGPHEQYF; CDR3 DNA: TGCGCCAGCAGCCAAGCACCGGGAGGGCCCCACGAGCAGTACTTC
clone size: -; D gene: TRBD2; V gene: TRBV28; J gene: TRBJ2-1; CDR3 protein: CASSFPPGLAVTGGYNEQFF; CDR3 DNA: TGTGCCAGCAGTTTCCCCCCGGGACTAGCGGTTACCGGGGGGTACAATGAGCAGTTCTTC
clone size: -; D gene: -; V gene: TRBV15; J gene: TRBJ2-7; CDR3 protein: CATGGGRGSSYEQYF; CDR3 DNA: TGTGCCACGGGTGGAGGGAGGGGGAGCTCCTACGAGCAGTACTTC
clone size: -; D gene: -; V gene: TRBV6-5; J gene: TRBJ2-7; CDR3 protein: CASSYSSGPDGEQYF; CDR3 DNA: TGTGCCAGCAGTTACTCTTCAGGGCCGGACGGCGAGCAGTACTTC